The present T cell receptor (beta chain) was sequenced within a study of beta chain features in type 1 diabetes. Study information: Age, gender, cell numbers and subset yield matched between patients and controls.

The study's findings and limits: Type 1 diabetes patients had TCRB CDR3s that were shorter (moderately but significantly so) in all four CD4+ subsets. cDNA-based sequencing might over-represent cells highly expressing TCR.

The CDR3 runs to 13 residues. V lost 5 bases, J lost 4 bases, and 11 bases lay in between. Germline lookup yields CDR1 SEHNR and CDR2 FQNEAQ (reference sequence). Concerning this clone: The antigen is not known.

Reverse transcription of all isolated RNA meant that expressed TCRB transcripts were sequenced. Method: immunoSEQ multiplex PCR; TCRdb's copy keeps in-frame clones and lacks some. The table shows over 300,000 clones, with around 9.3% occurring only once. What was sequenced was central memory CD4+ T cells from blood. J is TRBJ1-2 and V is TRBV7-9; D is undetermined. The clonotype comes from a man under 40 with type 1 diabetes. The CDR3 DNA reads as TGTGCCAGCAGCCCAAACCCCACCTATGGCTACACCTTC. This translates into CASSPNPTYGYTF.